This is a list of T cell receptor beta chains from one sample in a study of immune cell composition in non-small cell lung cancer. The table came from immunoSEQ multiplex PCR; TCRdb's copy has only in-frame clones and leaves some out. The data show about 2,500 clones, more than 60% seen once. Sequenced: non-adjacent lung tissue. Receptors originate from a human donor with non-small cell lung cancer. Both conserved end residues are part of each CDR3. The D gene is left open where the match is weak. Clone size is not always given. Where it is, it says once, few, many or a class for expanded clones.

J gene	V gene	clone size	D gene	CDR3 protein	CDR3 DNA
TRBJ2-3	TRBV7-6	-	TRBD1	CASSQQGARTDTQYF	TGTGCCAGCAGCCAGCAGGGGGCGCGAACAGATACGCAGTATTTT
TRBJ2-1	TRBV7-3	-	-	CASSLTGGGYNEQFF	TGTGCCAGCAGCTTAACAGGAGGCGGGTACAATGAGCAGTTCTTC
TRBJ2-7	TRBV4-2	few	-	CASSQDGTLSYEQYF	TGTGCCAGCAGCCAAGACGGGACTCTCTCCTACGAGCAGTACTTC
TRBJ2-3	TRBV5-1	-	-	CASSLGAAGDTQYF	TGCGCCAGCAGCTTGGGGGCGGCGGGAGATACGCAGTATTTT
TRBJ2-5	TRBV7-9	few	TRBD1	CASGEWDRGRETQYF	TGTGCCAGCGGAGAATGGGACAGGGGGCGGGAGACCCAGTACTTC
TRBJ2-3	TRBV14	-	-	CASSQDLAATSTDTQYF	TGTGCCAGCAGCCAAGATTTAGCGGCCACTAGCACAGATACGCAGTATTTT
TRBJ2-5	TRBV25-1	-	-	CASSEWGRQETQYF	TGTGCCAGCAGTGAATGGGGCAGACAAGAGACCCAGTACTTC
TRBJ2-3	TRBV7-4	few	-	CASSRRQEDTQYF	TGTGCCAGCAGCAGGCGACAGGAGGATACGCAGTATTTT
TRBJ2-7	TRBV29-1	medium-sized	TRBD1	CSVGQGFYEQYF	TGCAGCGTTGGACAGGGGTTTTACGAGCAGTACTTC
TRBJ1-3	TRBV28	-	-	CASSLPQADPRNTIYF	TGTGCCAGCAGTTTGCCCCAAGCAGATCCGAGGAACACCATATATTTT
TRBJ1-2	TRBV5-1	-	-	CASRGGAGYGYTF	TGCGCCAGCCGCGGGGGGGCGGGCTATGGCTACACCTTC
TRBJ2-7	TRBV9	-	TRBD1	CASSERQGWPYEQYF	TGTGCCAGCAGCGAAAGACAGGGGTGGCCCTACGAGCAGTACTTC
TRBJ2-5	TRBV30	-	-	CAWSYRARETQYF	TGTGCCTGGAGTTACAGGGCCCGAGAGACCCAGTACTTC
TRBJ2-3	TRBV19	-	TRBD2	CASSPIGGLAGPDTQYF	TGTGCCAGTAGTCCCATCGGGGGACTAGCGGGGCCCGATACGCAGTATTTT
TRBJ2-7	TRBV30	-	TRBD2	CAWSVLAGGPSSEQYF	TGTGCCTGGAGTGTACTAGCGGGGGGCCCCTCGAGCGAGCAGTACTTC
TRBJ1-2	TRBV7-3	-	-	CASSPPHRDGYTF	TGTGCCAGCAGCCCACCCCACAGGGATGGCTACACCTTC
TRBJ2-7	TRBV18	-	-	CASSPPSGYEQYF	TGTGCCAGCTCACCACCGAGCGGTTACGAGCAGTACTTC
TRBJ1-4	TRBV5-6	-	TRBD1	CASSKMGQGAREKLFF	TGTGCCAGCAGCAAGATGGGACAGGGGGCTCGGGAAAAACTGTTTTTT
TRBJ2-3	TRBV27	-	-	CASSSGLNTDTQYF	TGTGCCAGCAGTTCGGGACTTAACACAGATACGCAGTATTTT
TRBJ1-5	TRBV19	few	TRBD1	CASSGTGVQPQHF	TGTGCCAGTAGTGGGACAGGGGTTCAGCCCCAGCATTTT
TRBJ1-5	TRBV28	few	TRBD1	CASSLLGTGNNQPQHF	TGTGCCAGCAGTTTATTAGGGACAGGGAACAATCAGCCCCAGCATTTT
TRBJ2-6	TRBV5-4	medium-sized	-	CASSSPGSSGANVLTF	TGTGCCAGCAGTTCCCCGGGAAGCTCTGGGGCCAACGTCCTGACTTTC
TRBJ2-7	TRBV7-2	-	-	CASSSTGNSYEQYF	TGTGCCAGCAGTTCCACCGGGAACTCCTACGAGCAGTACTTC
TRBJ1-1	TRBV30	few	-	CAWSVGGMNTEAFF	TGTGCCTGGAGTGTAGGCGGGATGAACACTGAAGCTTTCTTT
TRBJ2-7	TRBV19	-	-	CASSAVGQAGYEQYF	TGTGCCAGTAGCGCTGTCGGACAGGCGGGGTACGAGCAGTACTTC
TRBJ2-4	TRBV4-2	-	TRBD2	CASSQDGGLSHKNIQYF	TGTGCCAGCAGCCAAGACGGGGGACTATCTCACAAAAACATTCAGTACTTC
TRBJ2-7	TRBV5-5	-	-	CASSWGLTAEQYF	TGTGCCAGCAGCTGGGGACTCACGGCGGAGCAGTACTTC
TRBJ2-1	TRBV9	-	-	CASSVVSYNEQFF	TGTGCCAGCAGCGTAGTCAGCTACAATGAGCAGTTCTTC
TRBJ2-4	TRBV15	-	TRBD2	CATSRVLGGGEAKNIQYF	TGTGCCACCAGCAGAGTCCTCGGCGGGGGTGAAGCCAAAAACATTCAGTACTTC
TRBJ1-5	TRBV19	-	TRBD1	CASSPGQGPWSLRFSNQPQHF	TGTGCCAGTAGCCCGGGACAGGGCCCTTGGTCGCTTCGTTTTAGCAATCAGCCCCAGCATTTT
TRBJ2-3	TRBV4-1	-	TRBD2	CASRVSGGADTQYF	TGCGCCAGCAGGGTTAGCGGGGGGGCGGATACGCAGTATTTT
TRBJ2-7	TRBV11-2	few	TRBD1	CASSLVRGQGGGKQYF	TGTGCCAGCAGCTTAGTAAGGGGACAGGGGGGGGGCAAGCAGTACTTC
TRBJ1-2	TRBV29-1	-	TRBD1	CSVDYRGSVGYTF	TGCAGCGTTGATTACAGGGGATCTGTTGGCTACACCTTC
TRBJ2-6	TRBV28	-	-	CASRPPLSGGSGANVLTF	TGTGCCAGCAGACCACCACTTTCCGGGGGCTCTGGGGCCAACGTCCTGACTTTC
TRBJ1-6	TRBV19	few	-	CASSMSGQSSPLHF	TGTGCCAGTAGTATGTCAGGGCAATCATCACCCCTCCACTTT
TRBJ1-5	TRBV27	-	TRBD1	CASIDSRGQGSNQPQHF	TGTGCCAGCATCGACTCCCGGGGACAGGGTAGCAATCAGCCCCAGCATTTT
TRBJ1-1	TRBV7-2	-	-	CASSWSNRDGEAFF	TGTGCCAGCAGCTGGTCAAACAGGGATGGTGAAGCTTTCTTT
TRBJ1-6	TRBV7-2	once	TRBD1	CASSLADRGSPLHF	TGTGCCAGCAGCTTAGCAGACAGGGGTTCACCCCTCCACTTT
TRBJ2-7	TRBV28	-	TRBD2	CASRPGTSGGFVEQYF	TGTGCCAGCAGACCCGGGACTAGCGGGGGTTTTGTTGAGCAGTACTTC
TRBJ2-1	TRBV7-3	-	TRBD2	CASSLTAGGGNEQFF	TGTGCCAGCAGCTTAACCGCGGGGGGAGGAAATGAGCAGTTCTTC
TRBJ1-1	TRBV7-9	-	-	CASSPQMNTEAFF	TGTGCCAGCAGCCCTCAGATGAACACTGAAGCTTTCTTT
TRBJ2-5	TRBV6-6	-	TRBD2	CASTRAGAPPGTQYF	TGTGCCAGCACCCGAGCGGGGGCCCCCCCGGGGACCCAGTACTTC
TRBJ1-6	TRBV7-9	-	TRBD1	CASSAGGSSPLHF	TGTGCCAGCAGCGCAGGGGGATCTTCACCCCTCCACTTT
TRBJ2-2	TRBV28	-	-	CASRGDSDRDTGELFF	TGTGCCAGCAGGGGCGATAGCGACCGAGACACCGGGGAGCTGTTTTTT
TRBJ1-2	TRBV5-6	-	TRBD1	CASSFWTGRGYGYTF	TGTGCCAGCAGCTTTTGGACAGGGCGCGGGTATGGCTACACCTTC
TRBJ2-1	TRBV5-1	-	TRBD2	CASSTRRGVDNEQFF	TGCGCCAGCAGCACCCGCCGGGGGGTCGACAATGAGCAGTTCTTC
TRBJ2-1	TRBV11-3	-	TRBD1	CASRGTGGYNEQFF	TGTGCCAGCAGGGGGACAGGGGGGTACAATGAGCAGTTCTTC
TRBJ1-2	TRBV5-1	-	TRBD1	CASSLAQGVWGYTF	TGCGCCAGCAGCTTGGCCCAGGGGGTCTGGGGCTACACCTTC
TRBJ2-1	TRBV30	-	TRBD1	CAWSVGQGPLNEQFF	TGTGCCTGGAGTGTGGGACAGGGGCCCCTCAATGAGCAGTTCTTC
TRBJ2-3	TRBV9	-	-	CASRKGGTDTQYF	TGTGCCAGCAGGAAGGGGGGGACAGATACGCAGTATTTT
TRBJ2-7	TRBV6-1	-	TRBD2	CASSPAAGGTYEQYF	TGTGCCAGCAGTCCTGCGGCGGGGGGGACCTACGAGCAGTACTTC
TRBJ1-6	TRBV5-1	medium-sized	-	CASSFEGTSPLHF	TGCGCCAGCAGTTTCGAGGGCACTTCACCCCTCCACTTT
TRBJ2-3	TRBV19	-	-	CASSIGLDDTQYF	TGTGCCAGTAGTATAGGGCTAGATGATACGCAGTATTTT
TRBJ2-3	TRBV27	-	TRBD2	CASRTYSGPFTDTQYF	TGTGCCAGCAGAACCTATAGCGGGCCCTTCACAGATACGCAGTATTTT
TRBJ2-3	TRBV6-1	-	TRBD1	CASSEKGQYTDTQYF	TGTGCCAGCAGTGAAAAGGGACAGTACACAGATACGCAGTATTTT
TRBJ2-1	TRBV7-8	-	-	CASSPPREDRQFF	TGTGCCAGCAGCCCCCCTAGAGAGGATCGGCAGTTCTTC
TRBJ2-5	TRBV7-2	-	TRBD1	CASSAYRGQETQYF	TGTGCCAGCAGCGCGTACAGGGGACAAGAGACCCAGTACTTC